Listed below are T cell receptor beta chains from one sample, sequenced in a study of CD8 T cells in Susac syndrome. TCRdb reprocessed the immunoSEQ multiplex PCR reads via MiXCR and lists one record per CDR3 protein. The data hold hundreds of thousands of distinct CDR3 sequences, with about 94% observed a single time. Source material: CD4+ T cells from PBMCs. All receptors derive from a human donor with Susac syndrome. The CDR3 runs from the conserved cysteine through the conserved F or W. A D gene is named only where the DNA matches it firmly. Clone sizes are given selectively: once, few, many, or a class where the clone is expanded.

v_call: TRBV30; d_call: TRBD1; clone_size: once; j_call: TRBJ2-7; cdr3_aa: CAWSQDRGHSSYEQYF; cdr3_nt: TGTGCCTGGAGTCAGGACAGGGGCCATAGCTCCTACGAGCAGTACTTC
v_call: TRBV4-2; d_call: TRBD1; clone_size: NA; j_call: TRBJ1-2; cdr3_aa: CASSPRTGANYGYTF; cdr3_nt: TGTGCCAGCAGCCCTCGGACAGGGGCTAACTATGGCTACACCTTC
v_call: TRBV20-1; d_call: NA; clone_size: NA; j_call: TRBJ1-3; cdr3_aa: CSARDADNAISGNTIYF; cdr3_nt: TGCAGTGCTAGAGATGCGGACAACGCGATCTCTGGAAACACCATATATTTT
v_call: TRBV29-1; d_call: NA; clone_size: NA; j_call: TRBJ2-5; cdr3_aa: CSVEGVETQYF; cdr3_nt: TGCAGCGTTGAGGGGGTGGAGACCCAGTACTTC
v_call: TRBV6-5; d_call: NA; clone_size: NA; j_call: TRBJ1-1; cdr3_aa: CATHRVYGNTEAFF; cdr3_nt: TGTGCCACGCACAGGGTTTACGGGAACACTGAAGCTTTCTTT
v_call: TRBV12-3/TRBV12-4; d_call: NA; clone_size: once; j_call: TRBJ1-5; cdr3_aa: CASSELPDQPQHF; cdr3_nt: TGTGCCAGCAGTGAGTTACCTGATCAGCCCCAGCATTTT
v_call: TRBV2; d_call: NA; clone_size: once; j_call: TRBJ2-7; cdr3_aa: CASSESPTLPPQYF; cdr3_nt: TGTGCCAGCAGTGAATCGCCCACACTTCCGCCGCAGTACTTC
v_call: TRBV5-1; d_call: NA; clone_size: few; j_call: TRBJ2-7; cdr3_aa: CASRRPGSHYEQYF; cdr3_nt: TGCGCCAGCCGACGCCCGGGGTCTCACTACGAGCAGTACTTC
v_call: TRBV25-1; d_call: NA; clone_size: NA; j_call: TRBJ2-7; cdr3_aa: CASSESEGRENSYEQYF; cdr3_nt: TGTGCCAGCAGTGAATCGGAGGGCAGGGAAAACTCCTACGAGCAGTACTTC
v_call: TRBV18; d_call: NA; clone_size: NA; j_call: TRBJ1-2; cdr3_aa: CASSPVFSDGYTF; cdr3_nt: TGTGCCAGCTCACCAGTTTTCAGTGATGGCTACACCTTC
v_call: TRBV5-1; d_call: TRBD2; clone_size: NA; j_call: TRBJ2-2; cdr3_aa: CASSTGLAANTGELFF; cdr3_nt: TGCGCCAGCAGCACGGGACTAGCGGCGAACACCGGGGAGCTGTTTTTT
v_call: TRBV2; d_call: NA; clone_size: NA; j_call: TRBJ2-1; cdr3_aa: CASSWTHEQFF; cdr3_nt: TGTGCCAGCAGTTGGACTCATGAGCAGTTCTTC
v_call: TRBV28; d_call: NA; clone_size: NA; j_call: TRBJ2-7; cdr3_aa: CASTIGDFSYEQYF; cdr3_nt: TGTGCCAGCACCATAGGGGACTTCTCCTACGAGCAGTACTTC
v_call: TRBV5-1; d_call: NA; clone_size: few; j_call: TRBJ1-2; cdr3_aa: CATGFNYGYTF; cdr3_nt: TGCGCGACCGGGTTTAACTATGGCTACACCTTC
v_call: TRBV7-9; d_call: TRBD1; clone_size: NA; j_call: TRBJ2-7; cdr3_aa: CASSRTTGGEQYF; cdr3_nt: TGTGCCAGCAGCCGGACTACAGGGGGCGAGCAGTACTTC
v_call: TRBV4-2; d_call: NA; clone_size: NA; j_call: TRBJ1-5; cdr3_aa: CASSHLPGEGPQPQHF; cdr3_nt: TGTGCCAGCAGCCACCTCCCGGGGGAGGGACCCCAGCCCCAGCATTTT
v_call: TRBV7-2; d_call: NA; clone_size: NA; j_call: TRBJ1-2; cdr3_aa: CASSPEGALNYGYTF; cdr3_nt: TGTGCCAGCAGCCCAGAAGGGGCTTTAAACTATGGCTACACCTTC
v_call: TRBV28; d_call: NA; clone_size: once; j_call: TRBJ2-5; cdr3_aa: CASRGQETQYF; cdr3_nt: TGTGCCAGCAGGGGTCAAGAGACCCAGTACTTC
v_call: TRBV12-3/TRBV12-4; d_call: NA; clone_size: NA; j_call: TRBJ2-1; cdr3_aa: CASGQLARNNEQFF; cdr3_nt: TGTGCCAGCGGTCAGCTAGCGAGAAACAATGAGCAGTTCTTC
v_call: TRBV29-1; d_call: NA; clone_size: NA; j_call: TRBJ1-4; cdr3_aa: CSVSLAVPSPATNEKLFF; cdr3_nt: TGCAGCGTTTCCCTCGCCGTCCCTTCCCCTGCAACTAATGAAAAACTGTTTTTT
v_call: TRBV9; d_call: TRBD2; clone_size: NA; j_call: TRBJ2-3; cdr3_aa: CASSVGGRRGSTDTQYF; cdr3_nt: TGTGCCAGCAGCGTAGGGGGACGGCGGGGGAGCACAGATACGCAGTATTTT
v_call: TRBV5-1; d_call: NA; clone_size: NA; j_call: TRBJ1-6; cdr3_aa: CASCRVEDSPLHF; cdr3_nt: TGCGCCAGCTGTCGGGTGGAAGATTCACCCCTCCACTTT
v_call: TRBV20-1; d_call: NA; clone_size: NA; j_call: TRBJ1-5; cdr3_aa: CSASPGDQPQHF; cdr3_nt: TGCAGTGCTAGTCCGGGGGATCAGCCCCAGCATTTT
v_call: TRBV9; d_call: NA; clone_size: once; j_call: TRBJ1-2; cdr3_aa: CANPSRQENGYGYTF; cdr3_nt: TGTGCCAACCCCTCTCGACAGGAGAATGGCTATGGCTACACCTTC
v_call: TRBV25-1; d_call: NA; clone_size: NA; j_call: TRBJ1-1; cdr3_aa: CASSDWGGTEAFF; cdr3_nt: TGTGCCAGCAGTGACTGGGGGGGCACTGAAGCTTTCTTT
v_call: TRBV30; d_call: NA; clone_size: NA; j_call: TRBJ2-2; cdr3_aa: CAWRGGSGTSNTGELFF; cdr3_nt: TGTGCCTGGAGGGGGGGATCGGGGACAAGTAACACCGGGGAGCTGTTTTTT
v_call: TRBV12-3/TRBV12-4; d_call: NA; clone_size: few; j_call: TRBJ1-1; cdr3_aa: CASSLTGRNTEAFF; cdr3_nt: TGTGCCAGCAGTCTCACAGGGCGGAACACTGAAGCTTTCTTT
v_call: TRBV30; d_call: NA; clone_size: NA; j_call: TRBJ2-1; cdr3_aa: CAWSVGHSGYNEQFF; cdr3_nt: TGTGCCTGGAGTGTAGGTCACTCTGGGTACAATGAGCAGTTCTTC
v_call: TRBV20-1; d_call: NA; clone_size: once; j_call: TRBJ2-3; cdr3_aa: CSARDSGGVETDTQYF; cdr3_nt: TGCAGTGCTAGAGATTCTGGCGGGGTTGAGACAGATACGCAGTATTTT
v_call: TRBV28; d_call: NA; clone_size: NA; j_call: TRBJ2-5; cdr3_aa: CASNAAQETQYF; cdr3_nt: TGTGCCAGCAACGCAGCACAAGAGACCCAGTACTTC
v_call: TRBV12-3/TRBV12-4; d_call: TRBD1; clone_size: NA; j_call: TRBJ1-6; cdr3_aa: CASSPGQSSSYNSPLHF; cdr3_nt: TGTGCCAGCAGCCCGGGACAGTCCAGCTCCTATAATTCACCCCTCCACTTT
v_call: TRBV20-1; d_call: NA; clone_size: NA; j_call: TRBJ1-1; cdr3_aa: CSATPHGGRNTEAFF; cdr3_nt: TGCAGTGCTACTCCTCACGGGGGCAGGAACACTGAAGCTTTCTTT
v_call: TRBV6-2/TRBV6-3; d_call: NA; clone_size: NA; j_call: TRBJ1-5; cdr3_aa: CASSRGKGGQPQHF; cdr3_nt: TGTGCCAGCAGTCGAGGGAAGGGAGGTCAGCCCCAGCATTTT
v_call: TRBV30; d_call: NA; clone_size: NA; j_call: TRBJ1-4; cdr3_aa: CACSGDLNEKLFF; cdr3_nt: TGTGCCTGCTCTGGGGACCTTAATGAAAAACTGTTTTTT
v_call: TRBV28; d_call: NA; clone_size: NA; j_call: TRBJ2-4; cdr3_aa: CASSRGMGNIQYF; cdr3_nt: TGTGCCAGCAGTCGCGGGATGGGAAACATTCAGTACTTC
v_call: TRBV6-2/TRBV6-3; d_call: TRBD1; clone_size: NA; j_call: TRBJ1-1; cdr3_aa: CATQDRMNTEAFF; cdr3_nt: TGTGCCACTCAGGACAGGATGAACACTGAAGCTTTCTTT
v_call: TRBV4-1; d_call: TRBD2; clone_size: NA; j_call: TRBJ2-5; cdr3_aa: CASSLPPGLAGSMETQYF; cdr3_nt: TGCGCCAGCAGCCTCCCGCCGGGACTAGCGGGGAGTATGGAGACCCAGTACTTC
v_call: TRBV20-1; d_call: NA; clone_size: NA; j_call: TRBJ2-3; cdr3_aa: CSEGGTDTQYF; cdr3_nt: TGCAGTGAAGGGGGCACAGATACGCAGTATTTT
v_call: TRBV5-1; d_call: NA; clone_size: NA; j_call: TRBJ2-5; cdr3_aa: CASSLGGPQQETQYF; cdr3_nt: TGCGCCAGCAGCTTGGGCGGGCCCCAACAAGAGACCCAGTACTTC
v_call: TRBV7-9; d_call: NA; clone_size: NA; j_call: TRBJ2-5; cdr3_aa: CASGGGQYQETQYF; cdr3_nt: TGTGCCAGCGGCGGCGGACAGTACCAAGAGACCCAGTACTTC
v_call: TRBV6-2/TRBV6-3; d_call: TRBD1; clone_size: NA; j_call: TRBJ2-5; cdr3_aa: CASSSGQDSYQETQYF; cdr3_nt: TGTGCCAGCAGTTCCGGACAGGATTCGTACCAAGAGACCCAGTACTTC
v_call: TRBV19; d_call: NA; clone_size: NA; j_call: TRBJ1-1; cdr3_aa: CASSAREFLEAFF; cdr3_nt: TGTGCCAGTAGTGCCCGGGAATTTTTGGAAGCTTTCTTT
v_call: TRBV5-4; d_call: NA; clone_size: NA; j_call: TRBJ2-7; cdr3_aa: CASSSRGGDEQYF; cdr3_nt: TGTGCCAGCAGCTCCAGGGGAGGCGACGAGCAGTACTTC
v_call: TRBV12-3/TRBV12-4; d_call: NA; clone_size: NA; j_call: TRBJ1-1; cdr3_aa: CASNKGGNTEAFF; cdr3_nt: TGTGCCAGCAACAAAGGGGGAAACACTGAAGCTTTCTTT
v_call: TRBV6-2/TRBV6-3; d_call: NA; clone_size: NA; j_call: TRBJ1-2; cdr3_aa: CASSYRQTDGYTF; cdr3_nt: TGTGCCAGCAGTTACAGACAGACGGATGGCTACACCTTC
v_call: TRBV20-1; d_call: TRBD1; clone_size: NA; j_call: TRBJ2-7; cdr3_aa: CSALGQGEHEQYF; cdr3_nt: TGCAGTGCCCTGGGACAGGGTGAACACGAGCAGTACTTC
v_call: TRBV20-1; d_call: TRBD1; clone_size: NA; j_call: TRBJ2-7; cdr3_aa: CSARGRRGGQGSYEQYF; cdr3_nt: TGCAGTGCTAGAGGCCGAAGGGGCGGACAGGGGTCCTACGAGCAGTACTTC
v_call: TRBV20-1; d_call: NA; clone_size: once; j_call: TRBJ2-5; cdr3_aa: CSAPPFAGLSLETQYF; cdr3_nt: TGCAGTGCTCCTCCCTTTGCGGGGTTGAGCCTGGAGACCCAGTACTTC
v_call: TRBV20-1; d_call: TRBD1; clone_size: NA; j_call: TRBJ2-1; cdr3_aa: CSARVPRTGNDNEQFF; cdr3_nt: TGCAGTGCTAGAGTCCCGCGGACAGGGAATGACAATGAGCAGTTCTTC
v_call: TRBV5-1; d_call: TRBD2; clone_size: NA; j_call: TRBJ2-1; cdr3_aa: CASSFIGVRGVYNEQFF; cdr3_nt: TGCGCCAGCAGCTTCATCGGTGTGCGGGGGGTTTACAATGAGCAGTTCTTC
v_call: TRBV18; d_call: NA; clone_size: NA; j_call: TRBJ1-1; cdr3_aa: CASSPAGTLSGNTEAFF; cdr3_nt: TGTGCCAGCTCACCGGCCGGGACGCTGAGCGGGAACACTGAAGCTTTCTTT
v_call: TRBV2; d_call: NA; clone_size: NA; j_call: TRBJ1-1; cdr3_aa: CASSDSWIAEAFF; cdr3_nt: TGTGCCAGCAGTGATAGCTGGATCGCTGAAGCTTTCTTT